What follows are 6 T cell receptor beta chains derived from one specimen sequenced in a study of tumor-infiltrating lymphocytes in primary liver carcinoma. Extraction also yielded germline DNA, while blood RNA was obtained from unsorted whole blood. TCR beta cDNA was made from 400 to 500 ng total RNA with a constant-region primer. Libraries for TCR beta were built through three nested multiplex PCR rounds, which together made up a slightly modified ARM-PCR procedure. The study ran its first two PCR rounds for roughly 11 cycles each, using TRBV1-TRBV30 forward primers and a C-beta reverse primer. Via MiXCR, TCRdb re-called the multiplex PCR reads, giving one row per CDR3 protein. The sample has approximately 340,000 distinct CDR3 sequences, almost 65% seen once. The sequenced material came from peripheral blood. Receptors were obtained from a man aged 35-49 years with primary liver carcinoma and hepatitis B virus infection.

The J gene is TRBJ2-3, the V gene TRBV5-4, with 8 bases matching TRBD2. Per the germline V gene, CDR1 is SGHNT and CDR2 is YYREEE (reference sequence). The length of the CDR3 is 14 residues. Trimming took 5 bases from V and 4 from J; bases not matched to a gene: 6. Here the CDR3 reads CASSNGRASDTQYF. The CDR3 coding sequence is TGTGCCAGCAGTAACGGGAGGGCATCAGATACGCAGTATTTT.

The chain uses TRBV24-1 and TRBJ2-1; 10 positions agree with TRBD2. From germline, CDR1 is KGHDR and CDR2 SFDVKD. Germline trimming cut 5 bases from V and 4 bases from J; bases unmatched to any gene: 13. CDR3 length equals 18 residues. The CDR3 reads CATSALAGVGRGYNEQFF. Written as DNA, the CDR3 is TGTGCCACCAGTGCTCTAGCGGGAGTCGGGAGGGGATACAATGAGCAGTTCTTC.

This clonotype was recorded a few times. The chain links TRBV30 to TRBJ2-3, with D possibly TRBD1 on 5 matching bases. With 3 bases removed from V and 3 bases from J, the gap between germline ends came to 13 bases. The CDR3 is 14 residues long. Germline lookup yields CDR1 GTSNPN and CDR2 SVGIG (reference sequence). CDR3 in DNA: TGTGCCTGGAGACGCCGATCAGGGACAGATACGCAGTATTTT. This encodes CAWRRRSGTDTQYF.

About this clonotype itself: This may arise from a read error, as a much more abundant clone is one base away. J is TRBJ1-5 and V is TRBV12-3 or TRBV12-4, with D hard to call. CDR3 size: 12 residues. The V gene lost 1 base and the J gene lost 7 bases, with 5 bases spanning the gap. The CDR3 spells CASSLVVQPQHF. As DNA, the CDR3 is TGTGCCAGCAGTTTAGTGGTGCAGCCCCAGCATTTT.

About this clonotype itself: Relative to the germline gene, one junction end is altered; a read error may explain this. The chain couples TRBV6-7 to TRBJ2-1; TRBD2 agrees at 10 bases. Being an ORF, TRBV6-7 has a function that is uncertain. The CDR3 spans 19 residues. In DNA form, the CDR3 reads TGTGCCAGCAGTTACGAGACCGGACTAGCGGAGAGCTCCTACAATGAGCACTTCTTC. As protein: CASSYETGLAESSYNEHFF.

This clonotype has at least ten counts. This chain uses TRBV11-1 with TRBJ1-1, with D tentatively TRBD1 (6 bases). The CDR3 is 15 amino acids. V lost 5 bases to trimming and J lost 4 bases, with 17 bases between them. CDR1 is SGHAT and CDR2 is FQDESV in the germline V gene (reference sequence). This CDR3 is CASSKPGQGITEAFF. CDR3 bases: TGTGCCAGCAGCAAGCCGGGACAAGGAATCACTGAAGCTTTCTTT.